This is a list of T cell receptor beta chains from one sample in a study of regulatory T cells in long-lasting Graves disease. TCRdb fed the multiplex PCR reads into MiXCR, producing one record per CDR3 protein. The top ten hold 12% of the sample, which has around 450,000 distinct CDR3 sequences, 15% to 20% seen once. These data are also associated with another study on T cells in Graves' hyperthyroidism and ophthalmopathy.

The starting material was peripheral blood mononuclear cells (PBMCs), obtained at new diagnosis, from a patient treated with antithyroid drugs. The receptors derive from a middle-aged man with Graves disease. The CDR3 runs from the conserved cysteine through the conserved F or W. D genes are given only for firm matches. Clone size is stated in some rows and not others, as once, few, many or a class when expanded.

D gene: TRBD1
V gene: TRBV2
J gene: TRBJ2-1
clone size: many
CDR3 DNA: TGTGCCAGCAGACCTCCGGGACAGATATACAATGAGCAGTTCTTC
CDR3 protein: CASRPPGQIYNEQFF

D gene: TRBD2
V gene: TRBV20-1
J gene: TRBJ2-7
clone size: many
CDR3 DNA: TGCAGTGCTAGAGATCTCCGACTGCTAGCGGGAGGTAGCTCCTACGAGCAGTACTTC
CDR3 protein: CSARDLRLLAGGSSYEQYF

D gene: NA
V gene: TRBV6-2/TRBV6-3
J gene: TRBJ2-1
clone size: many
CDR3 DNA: NA
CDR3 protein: CASSEAWGRGSF

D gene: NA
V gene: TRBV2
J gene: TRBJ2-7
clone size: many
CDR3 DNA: TGTGCCAGCAGTGCGGGACGGTGGTACGAGCAGTACTTC
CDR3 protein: CASSAGRWYEQYF

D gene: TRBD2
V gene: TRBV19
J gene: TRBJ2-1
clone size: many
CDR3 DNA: TGTGCCAGTAGTGGCGAACTAGCGGGAGGACTCGGGGATGAGCAGTTCTTC
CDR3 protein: CASSGELAGGLGDEQFF

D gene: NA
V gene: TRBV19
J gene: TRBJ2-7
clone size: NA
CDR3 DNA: TGTGCCAGTAGTAAGTCGGACGGTACCTACGAGCAGTACTTC
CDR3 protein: CASSKSDGTYEQYF

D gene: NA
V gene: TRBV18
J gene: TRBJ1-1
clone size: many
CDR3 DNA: TGTGCCAGCTCACCAAAGACGAACACTGAAGCTTTCTTT
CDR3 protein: CASSPKTNTEAFF

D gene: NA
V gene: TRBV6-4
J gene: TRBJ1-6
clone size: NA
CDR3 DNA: TGTGCCAGCAGTGACTCTGGATCACCCCTCCACTTT
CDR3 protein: CASSDSGSPLHF

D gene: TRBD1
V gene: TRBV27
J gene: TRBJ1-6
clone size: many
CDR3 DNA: TGTGCCAGCCTACCGGGACAGGGCATTTTTCTGGGGAATTCACCCCTCCACTTT
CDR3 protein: CASLPGQGIFLGNSPLHF

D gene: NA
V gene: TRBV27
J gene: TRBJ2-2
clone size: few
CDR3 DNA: TGTGCCAGCATGAGACCACCGACGAACACCGGGGAGCTGTTTTTT
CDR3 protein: CASMRPPTNTGELFF

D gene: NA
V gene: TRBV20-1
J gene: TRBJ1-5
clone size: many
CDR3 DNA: TGCAGTGCCAGCCGAACAGGGATTGGGGGCAATCAGCCCCAGCATTTT
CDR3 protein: CSASRTGIGGNQPQHF

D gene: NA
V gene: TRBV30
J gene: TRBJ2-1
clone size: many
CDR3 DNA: TGTGCCTGGAGTGTACTGGGGACACTTCAGGGGAATGAGCAGTTCTTC
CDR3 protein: CAWSVLGTLQGNEQFF

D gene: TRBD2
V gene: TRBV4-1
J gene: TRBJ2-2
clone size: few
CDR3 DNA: TGCGCCAGCAGCCAAGGACTAGCGGTTAGGACCGGGGAGCTGTTTTTT
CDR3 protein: CASSQGLAVRTGELFF

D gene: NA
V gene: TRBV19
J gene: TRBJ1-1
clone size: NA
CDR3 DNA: TGTGCCAGTACTGTCTCCCTGAACACTGAAGCTTTCTTT
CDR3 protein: CASTVSLNTEAFF

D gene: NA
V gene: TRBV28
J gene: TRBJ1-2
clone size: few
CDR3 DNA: TGTGCCAGCAGTTTGGGGGGAGGGGATGGCTACACCTTC
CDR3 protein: CASSLGGGDGYTF

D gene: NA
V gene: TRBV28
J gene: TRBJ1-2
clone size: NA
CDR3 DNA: TGTGCCAGCAGTTTACCGGGGATCCCCTGGCCTGGCTACACCTTC
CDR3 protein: CASSLPGIPWPGYTF

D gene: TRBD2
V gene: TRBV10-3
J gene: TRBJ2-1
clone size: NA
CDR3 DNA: TGTGCCATCAGGCCCGGGACTAGCGGTTACAATGAGCAGTTCTTC
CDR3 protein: CAIRPGTSGYNEQFF

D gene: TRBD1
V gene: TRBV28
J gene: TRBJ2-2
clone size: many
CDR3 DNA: TGTGCCAGCAGCCTTAATTGGGGGACAGGGAAGAACACCGGGGAGCTGTTTTTT
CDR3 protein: CASSLNWGTGKNTGELFF

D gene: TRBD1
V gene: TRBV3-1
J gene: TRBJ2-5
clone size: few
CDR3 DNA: TGTGCCAGCAGGGGGACAGGGTCGGAGACCCAGTACTTC
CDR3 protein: CASRGTGSETQYF

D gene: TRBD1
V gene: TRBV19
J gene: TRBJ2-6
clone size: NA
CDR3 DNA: TGTGCCAGTAGTATAAACCCGACAGGGGTCGGGGCCAACGTCCTGACTTTC
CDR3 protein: CASSINPTGVGANVLTF

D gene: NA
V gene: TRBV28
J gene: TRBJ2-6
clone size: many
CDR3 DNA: TGTGCCAGCAGTAGGGGGGCCAACGTCCTGACTTTC
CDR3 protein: CASSRGANVLTF